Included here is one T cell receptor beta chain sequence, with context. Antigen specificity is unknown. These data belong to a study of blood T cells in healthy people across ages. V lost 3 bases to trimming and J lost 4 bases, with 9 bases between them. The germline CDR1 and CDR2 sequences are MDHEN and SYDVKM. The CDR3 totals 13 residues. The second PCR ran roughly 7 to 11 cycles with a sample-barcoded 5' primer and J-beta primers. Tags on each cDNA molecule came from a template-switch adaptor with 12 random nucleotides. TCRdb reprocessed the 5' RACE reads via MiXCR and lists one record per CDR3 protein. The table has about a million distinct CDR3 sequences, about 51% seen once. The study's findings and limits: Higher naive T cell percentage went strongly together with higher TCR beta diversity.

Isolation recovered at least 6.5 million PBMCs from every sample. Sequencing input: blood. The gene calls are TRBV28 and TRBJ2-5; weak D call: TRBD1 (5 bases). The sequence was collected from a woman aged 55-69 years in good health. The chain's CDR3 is CASSFRVRETQYF. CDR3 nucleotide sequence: TGTGCCAGCAGTTTCAGGGTGCGAGAGACCCAGTACTTC. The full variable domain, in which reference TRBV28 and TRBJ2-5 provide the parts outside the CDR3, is DVKVTQSSRYLVKRTGEKVFLECVQDMDHENMFWYRQDPGLGLRLIYFSYDVKMKEKGDIPEGYSVSREKKERFSLILESASTNQTSMYLCASSFRVRETQYFGPGTRLLVL.